The next 27 T cell receptor beta chains were all read from a single sample in a study of blood T cell repertoires in COVID-19. The repertoire was sequenced with immunoSEQ multiplex PCR; TCRdb's copy has only in-frame clones and lacks some. This sample has under 450,000 clones, with just over 90% found just once. The sequenced sample was PBMCs or T cells enriched from blood (not recorded which). The receptors derive from a woman aged 40 to 50 who had been exposed to COVID-19.

This clone has only one observation. V usage is TRBV19 and J usage is TRBJ2-7, with unresolved D. CDR1 is LNHDA, CDR2 SQIVND, per germline (reference sequence). The CDR3 extends over 15 amino acids. The ends were cut back, 0 bases at V and 1 base at J, with 10 bases in the middle. The CDR3 sequence: CASSIDPARSYEQYF. Here the CDR3 DNA reads TGTGCCAGTAGTATAGATCCAGCGCGTTCCTACGAGCAGTACTTC.

The V gene is TRBV6-1, the J gene TRBJ1-3; 9 positions agree with TRBD1. The V gene end was trimmed by 3 bases and the J gene end by 1 base; junction bases not matched to a gene: 7. This CDR3 has 17 residues. Germline loops: CDR1 MNHNS, CDR2 SASEGT. CDR3 protein: CASSDEDRGTSGNTIYF. The CDR3 DNA is TGTGCCAGCAGTGACGAGGACAGGGGAACATCTGGAAACACCATATATTTT.

V usage is TRBV4-3 and J usage is TRBJ2-5, with D unclear. The ends were cut back, 4 bases at V and 0 bases at J, with 9 bases in the middle. The V gene's germline CDR1 is LGHNA and CDR2 YSLEER. The CDR3 is 14 residues long. The CDR3 DNA reads as TGCGCCAGCAGCCTCCACACGTACCAAGAGACCCAGTACTTC. Translated: CASSLHTYQETQYF.

The chain combines TRBV30 with TRBJ1-1; D not resolved. V lost 4 bases to trimming and J lost 1 base, with 10 bases between them. This CDR3 spans 13 amino acids. Germline V gene sequence: CDR1 GTSNPN, CDR2 SVGIG (reference sequence). The CDR3 region has the DNA TGTGCCTGGACAGGCGAGGGGAACACTGAAGCTTTCTTT. Encoded protein: CAWTGEGNTEAFF. Full variable domain (missing parts from reference TRBV30 and TRBJ1-1): SQTIHQWPATLVQPVGSPLSLECTVEGTSNPNLYWYRQAAGRGLQLLFYSVGIGQISSEVPQNLSASRPQDRQFILSSKKLLLSDSGFYLCAWTGEGNTEAFFGQGTRLTVV.

V is TRBV11-3 and J is TRBJ1-1, with TRBD1 as a possible D gene (5 bases). The CDR3 runs to 15 residues. In germline, CDR1 is SGHNT, CDR2 YENEEA. Trimming pared 3 bases from V and 1 base from J, leaving 12 bases between. CDR3: CASSFGGARNTEAFF. The CDR3 DNA sequence: TGTGCCAGCAGCTTTGGCGGGGCGAGGAACACTGAAGCTTTCTTT.

This clone was counted a single time. The chain recombines TRBV7-9 with TRBJ2-1; D may be TRBD1 (6 bases). V was pared by 5 bases and J by 3 bases, with 17 bases between. Germline V gene lookup returns CDR1 SEHNR and CDR2 FQNEAQ (reference sequence). The CDR3 is 16 residues long. This CDR3 reads CASSDSTPQGYNEQFF. CDR3 coding DNA: TGTGCCAGCAGCGATTCCACCCCACAGGGCTACAATGAGCAGTTCTTC.

This chain uses TRBV19 with TRBJ1-2; TRBD1 is a possible D gene (5 bases). Trimming took off 7 bases at V and 4 bases at J, with 13 bases between the two ends. The germline gives CDR1 LNHDA, CDR2 SQIVND (reference sequence). The CDR3 contains 13 residues. Here the CDR3 DNA reads TGTGCCAGTAACCCGGGGGGAGTCTATGGCTACACCTTC. It encodes CASNPGGVYGYTF.

V usage is TRBV7-6 and J usage is TRBJ2-7; 12 positions agree with TRBD1. Germline loops: CDR1 SGHVS, CDR2 FNYEAQ. The CDR3 loop spans 15 amino acids. V shed 0 bases, J shed 5 bases, and the junction held 2 bases outside the gene matches. The CDR3 reads CASSLAGQGANEQYF. As DNA, the CDR3 is TGTGCCAGCAGCTTAGCGGGACAGGGGGCCAACGAGCAGTACTTC.

The chain employs TRBV19 and TRBJ1-1; TRBD1 matches at 7 bases. The CDR3 contains 15 residues. The ends lost 5 bases at V and 4 bases at J; junction bases unmatched: 10. Germline-derived CDR1 and CDR2 are LNHDA and SQIVND (reference sequence). CDR3 sequence reads: CASSGYRGTGTEAFF. The CDR3 DNA sequence: TGTGCCAGTAGTGGGTACAGGGGCACGGGCACTGAAGCTTTCTTT.

The V and J genes are TRBV7-9 and TRBJ2-1; the match to TRBD2 covers 14 bases. Germline V gene lookup returns CDR1 SEHNR and CDR2 FQNEAQ (reference sequence). The CDR3 is made up of 15 amino acids. After removal of 5 bases from V and 15 bases from J, the junction contained 12 bases not matched to a gene. The CDR3 loop reads CASSAETSGRAEPFF. CDR3 DNA sequence: TGTGCCAGCAGCGCCGAGACTAGCGGGAGGGCCGAACCGTTCTTC.

The chain is built from TRBV28 and TRBJ1-1; tentatively, D is TRBD1 (5 bases). The germline CDR1 and CDR2 sequences are MDHEN and SYDVKM. This CDR3 is built from 15 residues. V shed 7 bases and J shed 0 bases, with 15 bases lying between them. This CDR3 is CASIPIWGMNTEAFF. CDR3 nucleotides: TGTGCCAGCATCCCCATTTGGGGCATGAACACTGAAGCTTTCTTT.

CDR3 DNA: TGCGCCAGCAGTGCCGGACAGGGGAACACTGAAGCTTTCTTT. As protein: CASSAGQGNTEAFF. V and J are TRBV10-1 and TRBJ1-1; 8 positions agree with TRBD1. With 4 bases clipped from V and 1 base from J, the junction kept 2 bases outside the gene matches. Germline V CDR1 and CDR2: WNHNN, SYGVQD (reference sequence). This CDR3 contains 14 residues.

The J gene is TRBJ1-1, the V gene TRBV3-1 (or the pseudogene TRBV3-2); D is undetermined. From germline, CDR1 is LGHDT and CDR2 YNNKEL (reference sequence). The CDR3 consists of 13 residues. V gave up 5 bases and J gave up 4 bases, with 11 bases separating them. CDR3 loop: CASSSPGSTEAFF. The CDR3 region has the DNA TGTGCCAGCAGCTCCCCGGGAAGCACTGAAGCTTTCTTT.

The gene calls are TRBV6-5 and TRBJ1-6, with D hard to call. Trimming pared 6 bases from V and 9 bases from J, leaving 12 bases between. Germline V gene lookup returns CDR1 MNHEY and CDR2 SVGAGI. The CDR3 covers 13 residues. The CDR3 DNA reads as TGTGCCAGCAGAACCCATGGTAGTTCACCCCTCCACTTT. It specifies CASRTHGSSPLHF.

This chain connects TRBV28 to TRBJ1-4; 7 bases line up with TRBD1. The CDR3 consists of 15 residues. Per germline, CDR1 MDHEN and CDR2 SYDVKM. V gave up 6 bases and J gave up 6 bases; unmatched junction bases: 10. This chain's CDR3 is CASRPTGTKDEKLFF. The CDR3 DNA is TGTGCCAGCAGGCCGACAGGGACGAAGGATGAAAAACTGTTTTTT. The whole variable domain, filled in from reference TRBV28 and TRBJ1-4, reads DVKVTQSSRYLVKRTGEKVFLECVQDMDHENMFWYRQDPGLGLRLIYFSYDVKMKEKGDIPEGYSVSREKKERFSLILESASTNQTSMYLCASRPTGTKDEKLFFGSGTQLSVL.

CDR3 nucleotide sequence: TGTGCCAGCACCCGGACTAGCACAGATACGCAGTATTTT. The encoded protein is CASTRTSTDTQYF. The V and J genes are TRBV5-4 and TRBJ2-3, with D tentatively TRBD2 (5 bases). Germline-derived CDR1 and CDR2 are SGHNT and YYREEE (reference sequence). V lost 6 bases and J 0 bases, leaving 8 bases between the germline ends. The CDR3 consists of 13 residues.

The chain uses TRBV30 and TRBJ1-4; no clear D. CDR1 and CDR2 from the germline V gene are GTSNPN and SVGIG (reference sequence). This CDR3 is built from 14 residues. Trimming took off 4 bases at V and 8 bases at J, with 17 bases between the two ends. The CDR3 spells CAWTARVRGEKLFF. The CDR3 bases are TGTGCCTGGACTGCCCGGGTCCGCGGGGAAAAACTGTTTTTT.

The V call is TRBV12-3 or TRBV12-4, the J call TRBJ1-3, with no clear D. This CDR3 comprises 12 residues. The V and J ends lost 7 bases and 7 bases respectively, with 11 bases between them. Here the CDR3 reads CASTLGGNTIYF. CDR3 coding DNA: TGTGCCAGCACCCTGGGCGGGAACACCATATATTTT.

The chain has TRBV2 and TRBJ1-2; 7 nucleotides line up with TRBD1. The CDR3 has 12 amino acids. Unmatched junction bases numbered 3, after V lost 7 bases and J lost 4 bases. CDR1 SNHLY and CDR2 FYNNEI come from the germline V gene. The CDR3 coding sequence is TGTGCCAGCAATCAGGGGGTCTATGGCTACACCTTC. Encoded protein: CASNQGVYGYTF.

The gene calls are TRBV5-1 and TRBJ2-7, with TRBD2 matching 8 bases. The CDR3 is 19 residues long. Germline assignment: CDR1 SGHRS and CDR2 YFSETQ. V gave up 4 bases and J gave up 4 bases; unmatched junction bases: 22. CDR3 region: CASSQGVRGGSYLRYEQYF. The CDR3 DNA follows: TGCGCCAGCAGCCAAGGCGTACGGGGGGGAAGTTATCTACGATACGAGCAGTACTTC.

V and J are TRBV9 and TRBJ1-1, with a weak D call TRBD1 (5 bases). Germline values: CDR1 SGDLS, CDR2 YYNGEE. V shed 4 bases and J shed 5 bases, with 15 bases lying between them. The CDR3 loop spans 14 amino acids. CDR3 DNA sequence: TGTGCCAGCAGCCCTCCCGGGGGGGGGACTGAAGCTTTCTTT. Its translation is CASSPPGGGTEAFF.

As regards this clone: One end of the junction is discordant with germline, which a read error may explain. V gene TRBV18 combines with J gene TRBJ1-1, with D perhaps matching TRBD1 (6 bases). CDR3 length equals 14 residues. Germline V lookup: CDR1 KGHSH, CDR2 LQKENI. This CDR3 reads CASSPLPGQTSTSF. The DNA for the CDR3 is TGTGCCAGCTCACCCCTCCCGGGACAAACCTCCACTTCCTTT.

The chain has TRBV6-5 and TRBJ2-3; the match to TRBD1 covers 12 bases. Germline V lookup: CDR1 MNHEY, CDR2 SVGAGI. This CDR3 has 16 residues. Trimming cost V 1 base and J 5 bases; bases outside gene matches: 4. CDR3 loop: CASSYWGQGAGDTQYF. The CDR3 DNA reads as TGTGCCAGCAGTTACTGGGGACAGGGGGCGGGAGATACGCAGTATTTT.

This chain connects TRBV19 to TRBJ1-2, with 7 bases that match TRBD1. The length of the CDR3 is 13 residues. Germline CDR1 is LNHDA and CDR2 is SQIVND (reference sequence). The ends lost 7 bases at V and 8 bases at J; junction bases unmatched: 10. The CDR3 spells CASKAGGYGGYTF. As DNA, the CDR3 is TGTGCCAGTAAAGCAGGGGGGTATGGAGGCTACACCTTC.

This chain connects TRBV5-6 to TRBJ2-7; the D gene is possibly TRBD2 (6 bases). In germline, CDR1 is SGHDT, CDR2 YYEEEE. The CDR3 spans 14 residues. The V gene lost 2 bases and the J gene lost 5 bases, with 14 bases spanning the gap. CDR3 in DNA: TGTGCCAGCAGCTTAACGGCCAGGGAGGACGAGCAGTACTTC. This translates into CASSLTAREDEQYF.

The rearrangement links TRBV5-1 to TRBJ1-1, with TRBD1 identical over 10 bases. This CDR3 is built from 16 residues. Trimming removed 7 bases from V and 1 base from J; junction bases left unmatched: 10. Germline V lookup: CDR1 SGHRS, CDR2 YFSETQ. The CDR3 coding sequence is TGCGCCAGCTCCTCGGGACAGGGGACTAGGAACACTGAAGCTTTCTTT. Its translation: CASSSGQGTRNTEAFF.

V is TRBV30 and J is TRBJ2-4, with 8 bases lining up with TRBD2. Germline CDR1 and CDR2: GTSNPN and SVGIG (reference sequence). The CDR3 has 17 amino acids. V gave up 0 bases and J gave up 0 bases; unmatched junction bases: 7. The CDR3 bases are TGTGCCTGGAGTGTACGACTAGCGACCCTAGCCAAAAACATTCAGTACTTC. Translation: CAWSVRLATLAKNIQYF.